The 16 T cell receptor beta chains below come from one sample, sequenced in a study of blood T cell repertoires in COVID-19. TCRdb keeps only in-frame clones here, not all; method: immunoSEQ multiplex PCR. The table includes about 350,000 clones, about nine tenths detected once. The material sequenced was peripheral blood. Every receptor here comes from a woman in her 70s with COVID-19, enrolled during active disease.

This chain uses TRBV29-1 with TRBJ2-7; a possible D gene is TRBD1 (5 bases). This CDR3 has 13 residues. Germline-derived CDR1 and CDR2 are SQVTM and ANQGSEA. V lost 6 bases to trimming and J lost 3 bases, with 15 bases between them. The CDR3 loop reads CSVAKGPNYEQYF. As DNA, the CDR3 is TGCAGCGTGGCCAAGGGGCCCAACTACGAGCAGTACTTC.

V gene TRBV19 combines with J gene TRBJ1-4; D may be TRBD1 (5 bases). This CDR3 region has 14 residues. In germline, CDR1 is LNHDA, CDR2 SQIVND (reference sequence). V lost 9 bases to trimming and J lost 7 bases, with 18 bases between them. CDR3 protein: CASRAGSVSEKLFF. DNA for the CDR3: TGTGCCAGCCGAGCAGGGTCCGTAAGTGAAAAACTGTTTTTT.

This chain links TRBV2 with TRBJ1-1; D possibly corresponds to TRBD1 (5 bases). V gave up 3 bases and J gave up 5 bases, with 10 bases separating them. CDR3 length: 13 amino acids. Germline CDR1 SNHLY, CDR2 FYNNEI. CDR3 in amino acids: CASSEGGGTEAFF. CDR3 DNA: TGTGCCAGCAGTGAGGGGGGAGGGACTGAAGCTTTCTTT.

The rearrangement links TRBV28 to TRBJ1-3; 9 bases align to TRBD1. This CDR3 spans 17 amino acids. Germline values: CDR1 MDHEN, CDR2 SYDVKM. J was trimmed by 0 bases and V by 0 bases; bases with no gene match: 3. This CDR3 is CASSLWRQGVSGNTIYF. CDR3 nucleotides: TGTGCCAGCAGTTTATGGAGACAGGGGGTCTCTGGAAACACCATATATTTT. Combining the CDR3 with reference TRBV28 and TRBJ1-3 gives the whole variable domain DVKVTQSSRYLVKRTGEKVFLECVQDMDHENMFWYRQDPGLGLRLIYFSYDVKMKEKGDIPEGYSVSREKKERFSLILESASTNQTSMYLCASSLWRQGVSGNTIYFGEGSWLTVV.

J is TRBJ1-1 and V is TRBV19; D is ambiguous. The CDR3 consists of 14 residues. Germline V gene lookup returns CDR1 LNHDA and CDR2 SQIVND (reference sequence). V shed 3 bases and J shed 8 bases, with 16 bases lying between them. The CDR3 region is CASSMALPPKEAFF. CDR3 coding DNA: TGTGCCAGTAGTATGGCCCTCCCTCCCAAAGAAGCTTTCTTT.

The chain has TRBV4-1 and TRBJ1-1, with D unclear. The CDR3 loop spans 14 amino acids. Germline CDR1 MGHRA, CDR2 YSYEKL. Trimming left V 6 bases short and J 0 bases short, with 11 bases between. CDR3 protein: CASSLVFLNTEAFF. In nucleotides, the CDR3 is TGCGCCAGCAGTCTCGTATTTTTGAACACTGAAGCTTTCTTT.

V and J are TRBV30 and TRBJ2-5; 7 bases are shared with TRBD1. With 3 bases clipped from V and 4 bases from J, the junction kept 11 bases outside the gene matches. The CDR3 extends over 15 amino acids. Germline values: CDR1 GTSNPN, CDR2 SVGIG (reference sequence). The CDR3 sequence is CAWSKFRGNTETQYF. In nucleotides, the CDR3 is TGTGCCTGGAGCAAGTTCAGGGGGAACACAGAGACCCAGTACTTC. Looking up the rest from reference TRBV30 and TRBJ2-5 gives the full variable domain: SQTIHQWPATLVQPVGSPLSLECTVEGTSNPNLYWYRQAAGRGLQLLFYSVGIGQISSEVPQNLSASRPQDRQFILSSKKLLLSDSGFYLCAWSKFRGNTETQYFGPGTRLLVL.

The V gene is TRBV2, the J gene TRBJ2-2; weak D call: TRBD2 (6 bases). Germline values: CDR1 SNHLY, CDR2 FYNNEI. V shed 7 bases and J shed 4 bases, with 19 bases lying between them. The CDR3 covers 16 residues. The CDR3 sequence is CASTGLGGWGTGELFF. CDR3 sequence (DNA): TGTGCCAGCACGGGCCTCGGGGGTTGGGGCACCGGGGAGCTGTTTTTT.

The chain recombines TRBV4-3 with TRBJ2-1; 10 bases align to TRBD2. Germline lookup yields CDR1 LGHNA and CDR2 YSLEER. This CDR3 region has 16 residues. With 3 bases clipped from V and 1 base from J, the junction kept 3 bases outside the gene matches. CDR3 sequence reads: CASSQQAGGSYNEQFF. For the CDR3, the DNA is TGCGCCAGCAGCCAGCAAGCGGGGGGGTCCTACAATGAGCAGTTCTTC.

The chain uses TRBV4-2 and TRBJ1-2; D is perhaps TRBD1 (6 bases). This CDR3 contains 15 residues. The V end was cut by 5 bases, the J end by 4 bases, with 17 bases between. Germline CDR1 and CDR2: LGHNA and YNFKEQ. The CDR3 spells CASSSRTGNGYGYTF. In DNA, the CDR3 is TGTGCCAGCAGCTCCCGTACAGGGAATGGCTATGGCTACACCTTC.

This sequence joins TRBV3-1 (or the pseudogene TRBV3-2) and TRBJ2-1; TRBD2 might be the D (6 bases). Per the germline V gene, CDR1 is LGHDT and CDR2 is YNNKEL (reference sequence). Trimming took 3 bases from V and 7 from J, leaving 13 bases between them. This CDR3 has 14 residues. Here the CDR3 reads CASSQEGLRNEQFF. CDR3 in DNA: TGTGCCAGCAGCCAGGAGGGACTTAGGAATGAGCAGTTCTTC.

The CDR3 DNA follows: TGTGCCAGCAGCTTAAGCCGGTCTGCAAACACTGAAGCTTTCTTT. It encodes CASSLSRSANTEAFF. This rearrangement joins TRBV11-2 to TRBJ1-1; D is unclear. With 2 bases removed from V and 2 bases from J, the gap between germline ends came to 12 bases. The germline V gene has CDR1 SGHAT and CDR2 FQNNGV. The CDR3 is made up of 15 amino acids.

The gene calls are TRBV24-1 and TRBJ1-1; perhaps TRBD1 as D (6 bases). The CDR3 sequence is 14 residues long. Germline V gene data show CDR1 as KGHDR and CDR2 as SFDVKD. The ends were cut back, 3 bases at V and 4 bases at J, with 11 bases in the middle. CDR3 DNA sequence: TGTGCCACCAGTGATCACAGGGTACCCACTGAAGCTTTCTTT. This translates into CATSDHRVPTEAFF.

The chain uses TRBV28 and TRBJ1-2; D unresolved. With 6 bases removed from V and 4 bases from J, the gap between germline ends came to 6 bases. The CDR3 contains 11 residues. CDR1 MDHEN and CDR2 SYDVKM come from the germline V gene. CDR3 in amino acids: CASSGFYGYTF. CDR3 bases: TGTGCCAGCAGCGGTTTCTATGGCTACACCTTC.

V and J are TRBV9 and TRBJ1-1; 9 bases are a match to TRBD1. CDR3 length equals 18 residues. Trimming took 4 bases from V and 1 from J; bases not matched to a gene: 14. Germline values: CDR1 SGDLS, CDR2 YYNGEE. The CDR3 DNA reads as TGTGCCAGCAGCAGTCACAGGGGGCCGGGACAAGGGAACACTGAAGCTTTCTTT. Protein sequence: CASSSHRGPGQGNTEAFF.

The CDR3 sequence is CASSFGGAGELFF. CDR3 nucleotides: TGTGCCAGCAGTTTCGGGGGGGCCGGGGAGCTGTTTTTT. V gene TRBV27 combines with J gene TRBJ2-2; TRBD2 agrees at 8 bases. With 3 bases clipped from V and 6 bases from J, the junction kept 0 bases outside the gene matches. The CDR3 length is 13 residues. Germline V gives CDR1 MNHEY, CDR2 SMNVEV (reference sequence).